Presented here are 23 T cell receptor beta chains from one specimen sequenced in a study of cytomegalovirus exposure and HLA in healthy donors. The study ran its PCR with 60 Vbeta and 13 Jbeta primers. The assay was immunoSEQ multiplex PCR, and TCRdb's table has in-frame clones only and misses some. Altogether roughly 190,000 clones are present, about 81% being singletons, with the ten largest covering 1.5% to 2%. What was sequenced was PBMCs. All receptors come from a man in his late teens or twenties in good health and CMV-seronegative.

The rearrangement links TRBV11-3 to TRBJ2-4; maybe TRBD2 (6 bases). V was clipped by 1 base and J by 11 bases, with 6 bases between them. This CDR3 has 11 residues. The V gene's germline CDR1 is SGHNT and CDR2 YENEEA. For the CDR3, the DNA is TGTGCCAGCAGCTTAGGGGGGGTTCAGTACTTC. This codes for CASSLGGVQYF.

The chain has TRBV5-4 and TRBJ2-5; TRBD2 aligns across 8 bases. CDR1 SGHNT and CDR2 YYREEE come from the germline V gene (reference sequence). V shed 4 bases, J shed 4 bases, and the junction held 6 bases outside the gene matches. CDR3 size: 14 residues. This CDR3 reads CASSPGLAGETQYF. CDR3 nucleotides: TGTGCCAGCAGCCCCGGACTAGCTGGAGAGACCCAGTACTTC.

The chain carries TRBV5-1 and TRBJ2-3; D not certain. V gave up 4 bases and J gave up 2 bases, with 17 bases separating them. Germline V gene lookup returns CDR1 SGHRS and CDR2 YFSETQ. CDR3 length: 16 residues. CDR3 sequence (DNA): TGCGCCAGCAGCCCTACGACCCAGCGAACCACAGATACGCAGTATTTT. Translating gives CASSPTTQRTTDTQYF.

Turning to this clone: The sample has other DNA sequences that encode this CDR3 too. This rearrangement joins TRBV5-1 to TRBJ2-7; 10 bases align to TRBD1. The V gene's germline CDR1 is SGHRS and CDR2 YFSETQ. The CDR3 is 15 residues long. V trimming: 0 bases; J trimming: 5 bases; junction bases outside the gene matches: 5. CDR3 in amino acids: CASSLARQGADEQYF. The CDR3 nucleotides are TGCGCCAGCAGCTTGGCCCGACAGGGGGCGGACGAGCAGTACTTC.

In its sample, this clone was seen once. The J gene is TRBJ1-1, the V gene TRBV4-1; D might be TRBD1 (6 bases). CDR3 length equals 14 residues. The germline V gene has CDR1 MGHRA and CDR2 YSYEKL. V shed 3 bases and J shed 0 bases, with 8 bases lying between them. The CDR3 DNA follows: TGCGCCAGCAGCCATCAGGGGATGAACACTGAAGCTTTCTTT. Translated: CASSHQGMNTEAFF.

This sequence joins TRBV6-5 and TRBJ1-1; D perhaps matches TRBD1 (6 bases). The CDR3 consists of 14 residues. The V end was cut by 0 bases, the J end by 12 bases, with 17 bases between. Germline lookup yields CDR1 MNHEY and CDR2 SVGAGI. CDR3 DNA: TGTGCCAGCAGTTACTCGGACAGCACACAAAAGTCTTTCTTT. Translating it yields CASSYSDSTQKSFF.

The CDR3 region is CASSPGGHRGDEQYF. The CDR3 DNA follows: TGTGCCAGCAGCCCAGGGGGCCATAGAGGCGACGAGCAGTACTTC. V usage is TRBV11-2 and J usage is TRBJ2-7, with 8 bases fitting TRBD1. CDR1 and CDR2 from the germline V gene are SGHAT and FQNNGV. The CDR3 consists of 15 residues. The J segment lost 5 bases and the V segment lost 5 bases, leaving 11 bases of the junction unmatched. Combining the CDR3 with reference TRBV11-2 and TRBJ2-7 gives the whole variable domain EAGVAQSPRYKIIEKRQSVAFWCNPISGHATLYWYQQILGQGPKLLIQFQNNGVVDDSQLPKDRFSAERLKGVDSTLKIQPAKLEDSAVYLCASSPGGHRGDEQYFGPGTRLTVT.

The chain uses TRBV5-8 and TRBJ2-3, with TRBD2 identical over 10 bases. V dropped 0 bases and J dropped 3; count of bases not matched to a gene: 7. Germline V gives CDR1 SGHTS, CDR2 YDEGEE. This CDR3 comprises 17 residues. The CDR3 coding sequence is TGTGCCAGCAGCTTGGGGGCCCGGACTAGCGGAACAGATACGCAGTATTTT. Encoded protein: CASSLGARTSGTDTQYF.

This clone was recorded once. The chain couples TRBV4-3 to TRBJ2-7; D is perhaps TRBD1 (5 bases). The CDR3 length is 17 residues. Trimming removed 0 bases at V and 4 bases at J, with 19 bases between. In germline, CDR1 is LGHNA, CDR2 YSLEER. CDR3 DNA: TGCGCCAGCAGCCAAGAGATTGGTGACAGCGTGGCGTACGAGCAGTACTTC. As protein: CASSQEIGDSVAYEQYF.

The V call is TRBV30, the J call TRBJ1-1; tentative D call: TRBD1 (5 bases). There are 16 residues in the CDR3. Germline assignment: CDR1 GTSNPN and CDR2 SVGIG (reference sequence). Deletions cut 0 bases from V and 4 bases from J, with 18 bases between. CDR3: CAWSVLGQGWGTEAFF. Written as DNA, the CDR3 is TGTGCCTGGAGTGTACTTGGCCAGGGATGGGGCACTGAAGCTTTCTTT.

CDR3 bases: TGTGCCAGCAGTTTATCTCGGGCTAACTATGGCTACACCTTC. It encodes CASSLSRANYGYTF. J is TRBJ1-2 and V is TRBV28; D uncertain. Trimming stripped 1 base from V and 0 bases from J, with 6 bases between. The CDR3 extends over 14 amino acids. Germline V gives CDR1 MDHEN, CDR2 SYDVKM.

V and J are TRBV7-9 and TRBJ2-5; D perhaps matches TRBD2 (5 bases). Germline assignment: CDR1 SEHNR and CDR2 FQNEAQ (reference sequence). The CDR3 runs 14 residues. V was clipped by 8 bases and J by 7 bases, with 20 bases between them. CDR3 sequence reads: CASSPGRTGGTQYF. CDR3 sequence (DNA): TGTGCCAGCTCCCCAGGCCGGACTGGAGGGACCCAGTACTTC.

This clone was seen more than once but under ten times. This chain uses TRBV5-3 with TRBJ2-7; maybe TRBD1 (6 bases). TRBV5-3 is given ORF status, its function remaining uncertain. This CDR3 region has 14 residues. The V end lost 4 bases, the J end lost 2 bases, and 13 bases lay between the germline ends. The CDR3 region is CARSRHREAYEQYF. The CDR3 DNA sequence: TGTGCCAGAAGCCGACACAGGGAAGCCTACGAGCAGTACTTC.

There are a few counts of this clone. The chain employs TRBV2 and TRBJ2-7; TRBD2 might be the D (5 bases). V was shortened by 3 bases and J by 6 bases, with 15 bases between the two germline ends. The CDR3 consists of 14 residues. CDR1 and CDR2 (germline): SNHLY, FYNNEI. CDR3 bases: TGTGCCAGCAGTGATCGGACTGCGGTCCCCGAGCAGTACTTC. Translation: CASSDRTAVPEQYF.

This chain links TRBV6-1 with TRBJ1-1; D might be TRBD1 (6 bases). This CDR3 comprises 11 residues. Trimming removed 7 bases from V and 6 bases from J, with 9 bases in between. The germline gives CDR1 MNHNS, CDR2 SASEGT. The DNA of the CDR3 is TGTGCCAGCACCAGGGGAGCTGAAGCTTTCTTT. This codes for CASTRGAEAFF.

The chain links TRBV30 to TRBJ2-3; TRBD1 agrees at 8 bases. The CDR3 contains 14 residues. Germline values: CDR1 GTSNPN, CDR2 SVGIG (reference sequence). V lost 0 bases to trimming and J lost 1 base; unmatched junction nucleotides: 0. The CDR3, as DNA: TGTGCCTGGAGTGTACAGGGGGGCACAGATACGCAGTATTTT. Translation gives CAWSVQGGTDTQYF.

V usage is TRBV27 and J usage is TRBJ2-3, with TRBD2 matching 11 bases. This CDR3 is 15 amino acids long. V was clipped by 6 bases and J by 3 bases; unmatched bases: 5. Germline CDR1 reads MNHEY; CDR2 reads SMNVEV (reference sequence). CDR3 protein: CASRLAGGGTDTQYF. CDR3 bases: TGTGCCAGCAGATTAGCGGGAGGGGGTACAGATACGCAGTATTTT.

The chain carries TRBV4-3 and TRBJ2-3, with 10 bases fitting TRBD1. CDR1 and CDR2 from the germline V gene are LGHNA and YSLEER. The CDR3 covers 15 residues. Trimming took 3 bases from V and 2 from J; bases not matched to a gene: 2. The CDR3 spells CASSQGQGYTDTQYF. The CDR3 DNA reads TGCGCCAGCAGCCAGGGACAGGGGTACACAGATACGCAGTATTTT.

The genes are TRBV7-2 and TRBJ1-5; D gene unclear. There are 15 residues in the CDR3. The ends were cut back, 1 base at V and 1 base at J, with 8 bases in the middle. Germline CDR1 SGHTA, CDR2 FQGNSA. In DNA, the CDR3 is TGTGCCAGCAGCTTAGTTACCCAGAGCAATCAGCCCCAGCATTTT. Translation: CASSLVTQSNQPQHF.

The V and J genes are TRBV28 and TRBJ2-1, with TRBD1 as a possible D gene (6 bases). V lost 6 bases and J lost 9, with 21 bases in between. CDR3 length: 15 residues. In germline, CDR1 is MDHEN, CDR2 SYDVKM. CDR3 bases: TGTGCCAGCAGGAAACAGGGCGTTGGTACAAGTGAGCAGTTCTTC. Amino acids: CASRKQGVGTSEQFF.

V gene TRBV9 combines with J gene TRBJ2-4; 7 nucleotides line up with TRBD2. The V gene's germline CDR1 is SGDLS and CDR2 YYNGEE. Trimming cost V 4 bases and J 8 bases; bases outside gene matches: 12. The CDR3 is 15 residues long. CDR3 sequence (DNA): TGTGCCAGCAGCCCAAGGGAGCGGGGCTTCCACATTCAGTACTTC. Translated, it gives CASSPRERGFHIQYF.

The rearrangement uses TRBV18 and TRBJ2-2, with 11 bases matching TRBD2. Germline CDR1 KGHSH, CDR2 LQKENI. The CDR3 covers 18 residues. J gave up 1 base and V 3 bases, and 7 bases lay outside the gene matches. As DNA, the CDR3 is TGTGCCAGCTCACCGAGGCTAGCGGGAGGAGGGAACACCGGGGAGCTGTTTTTT. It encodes CASSPRLAGGGNTGELFF. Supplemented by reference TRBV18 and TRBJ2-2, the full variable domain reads NAGVMQNPRHLVRRRGQEARLRCSPMKGHSHVYWYRQLPEEGLKFMVYLQKENIIDESGMPKERFSAEFPKEGPSILRIQQVVRGDSAAYFCASSPRLAGGGNTGELFFGEGSRLTVL.

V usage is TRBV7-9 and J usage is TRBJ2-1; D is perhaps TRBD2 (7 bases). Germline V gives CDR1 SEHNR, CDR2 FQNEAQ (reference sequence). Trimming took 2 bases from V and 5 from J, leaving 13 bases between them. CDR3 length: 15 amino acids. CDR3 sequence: CASSLQGGAHNEQFF. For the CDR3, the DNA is TGTGCCAGCAGCTTACAAGGGGGGGCCCACAATGAGCAGTTCTTC.